This T cell receptor (beta chain) was observed in a study of blood T cell repertoires in COVID-19. Study-wide context: The samples span acute and convalescent COVID-19 from the United States, Italy and Spain. Sources were T cells, B-cell-depleted T cells, or PBMCs; the material itself was cDNA or gDNA.

The CDR3 sequence is 14 residues long. Germline V gene data show CDR1 as MNHEY and CDR2 as SVGAGI. V was trimmed by 6 bases and J by 7 bases, leaving 16 bases between them. Per the study methods: Amplification of reference gene primers was used by the study to estimate nucleated cell counts. Profiling relied on immunoSEQ multiplex PCR, and the TCRdb table lists in-frame clones only, not all of them. V and J calls and clone size follow that table, whereas D and trimming were derived from the DNA. The sample lists roughly 200,000 clones, 84% seen once, with 15% to 20% in the top ten. Sequencing input: peripheral blood. V is TRBV6-5 and J is TRBJ1-5; weak D call: TRBD1 (5 bases). The origin of this receptor is a woman older than 75 with active or convalescent COVID-19. CDR3 DNA sequence: TGTGCCAGCAGCGGACGTTTTGGGGCCCAGCCCCAGCATTTT. Residues: CASSGRFGAQPQHF.